One and the same sample provided the 8 T cell receptor beta chains below, sequenced in a study of blood T cell repertoires in COVID-19. The data were produced by immunoSEQ multiplex PCR, yet TCRdb's version contains in-frame clones alone and is incomplete. The sample carries a few hundred thousand clones, 86% recorded once. Sample: peripheral blood. These receptors were collected from a woman aged 45-60 years with COVID-19, enrolled during active disease.

This sequence joins TRBV19 and TRBJ1-5; no firm D call. This CDR3 is 12 amino acids long. V lost 7 bases and J lost 10, with 14 bases in between. Per the germline V gene, CDR1 is LNHDA and CDR2 is SQIVND (reference sequence). CDR3 nucleotides: TGTGCCAGTACCATGTACGGGGATCCCCAGCATTTT. Translated, it gives CASTMYGDPQHF.

This clone occurred once. V gene TRBV7-2 combines with J gene TRBJ2-1, with TRBD2 matching over 9 bases. The CDR3 contains 18 residues. The germline V gene has CDR1 SGHTA and CDR2 FQGNSA. J lost 0 bases, V lost 2 bases, and 8 bases had no gene match. CDR3 in DNA: TGTGCCAGCAGCTTATCCCCTAGCGGGGTGGGCTCCTACAATGAGCAGTTCTTC. It translates to CASSLSPSGVGSYNEQFF. Supplemented by reference TRBV7-2 and TRBJ2-1, the full variable domain reads GAGVSQSPSNKVTEKGKDVELRCDPISGHTALYWYRQSLGQGLEFLIYFQGNSAPDKSGLPSDRFSAERTGGSVSTLTIQRTQQEDSAVYLCASSLSPSGVGSYNEQFFGPGTRLTVL.

The chain carries TRBV3-1 (or the pseudogene TRBV3-2) and TRBJ1-1; D is ambiguous. Trimming shortened V by 4 bases and J by 0 bases, and 9 bases separated the two germline ends. CDR1 is LGHDT and CDR2 is YNNKEL in the germline V gene (reference sequence). This CDR3 comprises 14 residues. The DNA for the CDR3 is TGTGCCAGCAGCCTTAAACATCTGAACACTGAAGCTTTCTTT. As protein: CASSLKHLNTEAFF.

This sequence joins TRBV30 and TRBJ2-1, with TRBD2 matching over 7 bases. Looked up from germline, CDR1 is GTSNPN and CDR2 is SVGIG (reference sequence). J was trimmed by 7 bases and V by 0 bases; bases with no gene match: 15. This CDR3 contains 17 residues. This chain's CDR3 is CAWSVYVAGVAENEQFF. Here the CDR3 DNA reads TGTGCCTGGAGTGTATATGTCGCGGGGGTCGCTGAAAATGAGCAGTTCTTC.

The rearrangement joins TRBV19 to TRBJ1-3; tentatively, D is TRBD1 (5 bases). Deletions cut 6 bases from V and 0 bases from J, with 9 bases between. This CDR3 is 14 amino acids long. The germline V gene has CDR1 LNHDA and CDR2 SQIVND (reference sequence). CDR3 nucleotide sequence: TGTGCCAGTAGGGGGGGAATCTCTGGAAACACCATATATTTT. The encoded protein is CASRGGISGNTIYF.

V and J are TRBV9 and TRBJ2-5; 8 positions agree with TRBD2. The CDR3 is made up of 16 amino acids. Trimming removed 1 base from V and 5 bases from J; junction bases left unmatched: 10. Looked up from germline, CDR1 is SGDLS and CDR2 is YYNGEE. The chain's CDR3 is CASSVYGTSLAETQYF. The DNA for the CDR3 is TGTGCCAGCAGCGTATATGGGACTAGTTTAGCGGAGACCCAGTACTTC. The variable domain in full, with the rest retrieved from reference TRBV9 and TRBJ2-5, is DSGVTQTPKHLITATGQRVTLRCSPRSGDLSVYWYQQSLDQGLQFLIQYYNGEERAKGNILERFSAQQFPDLHSELNLSSLELGDSALYFCASSVYGTSLAETQYFGPGTRLLVL.

This chain joins TRBV3-1 (or the pseudogene TRBV3-2) and TRBJ1-2; no definite D call. Between the trimmed V and J ends, which lost 1 base and 2 bases, there was a span of 14 bases. The CDR3 is 16 amino acids. The germline V gene has CDR1 LGHDT and CDR2 YNNKEL (reference sequence). CDR3 sequence: CASSQGISRSNYGYTF. The CDR3 bases are TGTGCCAGCAGCCAAGGAATTTCCAGATCAAACTATGGCTACACCTTC.

J is TRBJ1-2 and V is TRBV4-3; D not certain. The CDR3 is 15 amino acids. The V end lost 0 bases, the J end lost 3 bases, and 11 bases lay between the germline ends. The germline V gene encodes CDR1 LGHNA and CDR2 YSLEER. The chain's CDR3 is CASSQDRQAYYGYTF. CDR3 in DNA: TGCGCCAGCAGCCAAGATAGGCAGGCCTACTATGGCTACACCTTC.